This TCR beta chain was observed in a study of OX40 agonist ivuxolimab in advanced cancers. At the level of the whole study: Ivuxolimab was an agonistic, fully human IgG2 monoclonal antibody directed against OX40 (CD134), a costimulatory receptor. The point of sequencing TCRbeta in the periphery was to test whether ivuxolimab changed TCR sequence diversity and drove clonal T-cell expansion. The monotherapy dose-escalation portion (N ≈ 57 patients) of the phase I ivuxolimab trial is reported in the paper. Partial responses occurred in three dose-escalation patients, of whom one had hepatocellular carcinoma and two had cutaneous melanoma. The dose-escalation cohort was over 70% male with a mean age of 60 years, ranging from roughly 20 to 80. Intravenous ivuxolimab was administered to patients every 2 weeks at six dose levels: 0.01, 0.1, 0.3, 1.5, 3 and 10 mg/kg. Among the roughly 50 dose-escalation patients, around 20 had hepatocellular carcinoma, approximately 15 melanoma, 9 renal cell carcinoma and 9 head and neck cancer. Prior anti-PD-1, anti-PD-L1 or anti-CTLA-4 therapy was permitted, and checkpoint inhibitors had been received by about 37% of dose-escalation patients. Points the paper makes about the study in general: In the 0.1-3.0 mg/kg groups, partial responders had among the lowest normalized peripheral clonal expansion, particularly in CD8+ T cells. Antigen specificity was not determined for the clonally expanded peripheral T cells. Low levels of normalized T-cell clonal expansion were also shown by some nonresponding patients. At doses from 0.1 to 3.0 mg/kg, clonal expansion was seen in both CD4+ and CD8+ blood T cells between baseline and week 6. After ivuxolimab, expanded clones were on average more numerous among CD8+ T cells than among CD4+ T cells.

Genomic DNA was isolated from the sorted cells so that the TCRbeta CDR3 region could be sequenced. The immunoSEQ Assay was used for sequencing of TCRbeta CDR3 regions. Not all clones reach the TCRdb copy of this immuneACCESS table, which keeps in-frame sequences only. Checked studies attribute under half of the gap to unresolved V genes and leave the rest unexplained. The sample table contains fewer than 85,000 clones; only one count was recorded for about 78% of them. The ten largest clones represent about 5.4% of the sample. The CDR1 and CDR2 encoded by the germline V gene are SGHRS and YFSETQ. The CDR3 runs 13 residues from the cysteine to the phenylalanine. Only the CDR3 DNA is retained, 39 bases long and in frame from the first base. Relative to germline, V is 0 bases shorter and J is 8 bases shorter, with 11 bases between their ends. In regard to this clone: Its antigen is not yet known. Base qualities are not recorded, but no much larger clone differs from it by a single base.

The trial excluded patients who had a history of autoimmune disease or were on systemic immunosuppression. Peripheral blood for TCR sequencing was collected from all dose cohorts at baseline, on cycle 4 day 1, and on cycle 7 day 1. The samples were taken from a phase I, first-in-human, multicenter, open-label dose-escalation trial of ivuxolimab. Adults with locally advanced or metastatic head and neck squamous cell, hepatocellular, melanoma or renal cell carcinoma were enrolled in the trial. Before TCR sequencing, CD4+ and CD8+ T cells were separately sorted from peripheral blood. Sequencing used CD4+ or CD8+ T cells sorted from blood, obtained in a trial of the OX40 agonist ivuxolimab. The chain uses TRBV5-1 and TRBJ1-2; the D gene is perhaps TRBD1, from 6 matching bases. This receptor was taken from an adult with an advanced solid tumor such as melanoma, head and neck, liver or kidney cancer. At the DNA level, the sequence is TGCGCCAGCAGCTTGGCAGGGGACGGCGGCTACACCTTC. Translation gives CASSLAGDGGYTF.